The source of this TCR beta chain is a study of regulatory T cells in long-lasting Graves disease. Assembly of TCR beta libraries relied on iRepertoire HTBI primers together with Arm-PCR of CDR3 regions. Via MiXCR, TCRdb re-called the multiplex PCR reads, giving one row per CDR3 protein. The table records 620,000 or so distinct CDR3 sequences, 16% of them present only once. Time point noted: newly diagnosed GD, antithyroid drugs for less than 3 months. After RNA was extracted from PBMCs, the TCR library was made from it. These data were also reused for a study on T cells in Graves' hyperthyroidism and ophthalmopathy. Per that study: These patients, aged 18 to 65, had recently diagnosed hyperthyroidism lasting under 2 months.

This specimen was peripheral blood mononuclear cells (PBMCs), taken at new diagnosis, from a patient treated with antithyroid drugs. The source is a young woman with Graves disease.

The CDR3 sequence: CSARGGDRRNQPQHF. CDR3 nucleotide sequence: TGCAGTGCGAGGGGGGGCGACAGGCGGAATCAGCCCCAGCATTTT. The rearrangement uses TRBV20-1 and TRBJ1-5; possibly TRBD1 for D (6 bases). CDR3 length equals 15 residues. CDR1 DFQATT and CDR2 SNEGSKA come from the germline V gene (reference sequence). V lost 6 bases, J lost 4 bases, and 19 bases lay in between.